This T cell receptor beta chain was captured by sequencing in a study of blood T cell repertoires in COVID-19. J gave up 2 bases and V 0 bases, and 2 bases lay outside the gene matches. The CDR3 consists of 15 residues. The germline V gene encodes CDR1 ENHRY and CDR2 SYGVKD. Repertoires were generated with immunoSEQ multiplex PCR, while TCRdb's copy carries only in-frame clones and drops some. The sample lists about 83,000 clones, around 86% seen once, with under 8.5% in the top ten. The J gene is TRBJ2-5, the V gene TRBV10-3, with TRBD2 matching over 8 bases. This receptor was taken from a man over 45 with active COVID-19. Sequencing was done on a sample of peripheral blood. The CDR3 sequence: CAISESPSGQETQYF. The CDR3 bases are TGTGCCATCAGTGAGTCACCTAGCGGGCAAGAGACCCAGTACTTC.